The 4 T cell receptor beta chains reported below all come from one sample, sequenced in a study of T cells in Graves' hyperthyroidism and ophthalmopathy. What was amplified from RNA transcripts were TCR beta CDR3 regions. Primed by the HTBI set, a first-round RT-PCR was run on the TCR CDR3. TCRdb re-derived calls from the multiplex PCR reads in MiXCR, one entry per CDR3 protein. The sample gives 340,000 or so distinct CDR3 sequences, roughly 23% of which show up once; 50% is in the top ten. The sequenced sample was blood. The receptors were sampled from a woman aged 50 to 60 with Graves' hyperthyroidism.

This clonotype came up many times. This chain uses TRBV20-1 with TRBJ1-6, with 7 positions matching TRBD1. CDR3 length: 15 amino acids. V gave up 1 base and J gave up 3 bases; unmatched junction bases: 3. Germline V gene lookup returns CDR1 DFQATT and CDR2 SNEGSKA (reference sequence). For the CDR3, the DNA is TGCAGTGCTAGAGCCCGGGACAGCTATAATTCACCCCTCCACTTT. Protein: CSARARDSYNSPLHF.

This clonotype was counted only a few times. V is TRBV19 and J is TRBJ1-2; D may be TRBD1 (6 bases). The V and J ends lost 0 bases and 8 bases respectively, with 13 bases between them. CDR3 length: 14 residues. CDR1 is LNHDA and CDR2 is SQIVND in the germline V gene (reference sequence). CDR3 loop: CASSIDTGFQGYTF. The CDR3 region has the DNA TGTGCCAGTAGTATAGATACAGGGTTTCAGGGCTACACCTTC.

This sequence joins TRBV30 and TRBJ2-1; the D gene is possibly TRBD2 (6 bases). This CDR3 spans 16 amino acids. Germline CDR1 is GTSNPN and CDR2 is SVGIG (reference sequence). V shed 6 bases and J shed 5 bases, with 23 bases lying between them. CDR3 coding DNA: TGTGCCTGTACATTGGGCTGGCGGGAAGTCGACAATGAGCAGTTCTTC. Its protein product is CACTLGWREVDNEQFF.

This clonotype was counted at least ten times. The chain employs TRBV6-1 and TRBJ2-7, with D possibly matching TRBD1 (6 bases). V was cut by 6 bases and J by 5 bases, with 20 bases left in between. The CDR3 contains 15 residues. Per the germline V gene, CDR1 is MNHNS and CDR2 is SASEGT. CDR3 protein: CASRTSGTDSNEQYF. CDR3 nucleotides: TGTGCCAGCAGGACCTCTGGGACGGACAGCAACGAGCAGTACTTC.